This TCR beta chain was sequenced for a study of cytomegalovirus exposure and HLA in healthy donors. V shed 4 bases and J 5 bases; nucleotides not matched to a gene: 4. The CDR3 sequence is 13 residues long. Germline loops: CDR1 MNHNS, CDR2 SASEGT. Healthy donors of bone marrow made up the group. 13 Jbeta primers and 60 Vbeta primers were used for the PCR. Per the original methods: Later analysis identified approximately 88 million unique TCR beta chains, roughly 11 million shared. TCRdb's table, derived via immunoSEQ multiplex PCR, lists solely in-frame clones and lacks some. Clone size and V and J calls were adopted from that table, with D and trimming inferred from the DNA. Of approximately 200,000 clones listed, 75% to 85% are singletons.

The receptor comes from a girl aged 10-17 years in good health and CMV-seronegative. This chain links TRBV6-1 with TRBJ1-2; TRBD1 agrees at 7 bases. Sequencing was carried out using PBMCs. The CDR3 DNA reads TGTGCCAGCAGTGTCCCCAGGGGGTATGGCTACACCTTC. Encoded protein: CASSVPRGYGYTF.